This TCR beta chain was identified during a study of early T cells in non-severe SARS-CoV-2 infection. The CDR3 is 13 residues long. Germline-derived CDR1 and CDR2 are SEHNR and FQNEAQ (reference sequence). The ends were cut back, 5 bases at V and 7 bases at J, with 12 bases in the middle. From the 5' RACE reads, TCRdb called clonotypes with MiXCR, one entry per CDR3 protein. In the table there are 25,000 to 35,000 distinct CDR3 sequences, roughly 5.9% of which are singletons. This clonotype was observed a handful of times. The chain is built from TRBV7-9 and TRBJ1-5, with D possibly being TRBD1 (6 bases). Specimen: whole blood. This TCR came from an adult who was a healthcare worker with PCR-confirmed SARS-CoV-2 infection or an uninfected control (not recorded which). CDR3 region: CASSVQGLQPQHF. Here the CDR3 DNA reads TGTGCCAGCAGCGTACAGGGTTTGCAGCCCCAGCATTTT.